The sample holds many counts of the clone carrying this T cell receptor beta chain. Its specificity is unknown. This sample was taken from a study of T-cell memory formation after mild COVID-19. Looking at the study overall: Most TCR clusters belonged to a single donor.

5'RACE primed at constant segments yielded TCR alpha and TCR beta cDNA libraries bearing sample barcodes and UMIs. TCRdb processed the 5' RACE reads anew with MiXCR; each CDR3 protein has one entry. This sample has under 35,000 distinct CDR3 sequences, with 6% to 9.5% found just once. The CDR3 covers 15 residues. The germline V gene has CDR1 SGHDT and CDR2 YYEEEE. The ends were cut back, 4 bases at V and 6 bases at J, with 18 bases in the middle. Study results and limitations: Contracting CD4+ clones lay largely in CM and EM, with CD8+ ones residing in EMRA.

The sample taken for sequencing was PBMCs or a T cell subset sorted from them (not recorded which). The sequence was collected from an adult woman who had mild COVID-19 (a few samples of this study predate the infection). Cell type and time point are not known. The rearrangement joins TRBV5-6 to TRBJ2-3; D unclear. The CDR3 DNA reads as TGTGCCAGCAGCCGTCAGTCCACTGAAAGGGATACGCAGTATTTT. Translated, it gives CASSRQSTERDTQYF. Full variable domain (rest looked up from reference TRBV5-6 and TRBJ2-3): DAGVTQSPTHLIKTRGQQVTLRCSPKSGHDTVSWYQQALGQGPQFIFQYYEEEERQRGNFPDRFSGHQFPNYSSELNVNALLLGDSALYLCASSRQSTERDTQYFGPGTRLTVL.